This entry lists 29 T cell receptor beta chains sequenced from one sample in a study of cytomegalovirus exposure and HLA in healthy donors. TCRdb's table, derived via immunoSEQ multiplex PCR, lists solely in-frame clones and lacks some. The sample lists over 85,000 clones, roughly 84% seen once, with over 10% in the top ten. The sequenced sample consisted of PBMCs. The origin of the receptors is a woman under 30 in good health and CMV-seropositive.

As regards this clone: Distinct nucleotide sequences in the sample also encode this CDR3. This chain connects TRBV6-5 to TRBJ2-1; 11 positions match TRBD1. From germline, CDR1 is MNHEY and CDR2 SVGAGI. The trim removed 4 bases at V and 10 bases at J, leaving 3 bases unmatched. This CDR3 comprises 13 residues. CDR3 bases: TGTGCCAGCAGTTTGGACAGGGGGCACGAGCAGTTCTTC. As protein: CASSLDRGHEQFF.

This chain connects TRBV7-2 to TRBJ2-3, with 7 bases that match TRBD1. The CDR3 consists of 15 residues. Germline V gene sequence: CDR1 SGHTA, CDR2 FQGNSA. V trimming: 5 bases; J trimming: 2 bases; junction bases outside the gene matches: 7. CDR3 sequence: CASSVGQVDTDTQYF. The CDR3 region has the DNA TGTGCCAGCAGCGTAGGACAGGTAGACACAGATACGCAGTATTTT.

V is TRBV5-6 and J is TRBJ2-3, with TRBD1 matching over 8 bases. The V gene end was trimmed by 0 bases and the J gene end by 2 bases; junction bases not matched to a gene: 2. Germline values: CDR1 SGHDT, CDR2 YYEEEE. This CDR3 spans 15 amino acids. The CDR3 DNA sequence: TGTGCCAGCAGCTTGGACAGGGGGGTCACAGATACGCAGTATTTT. Translating it yields CASSLDRGVTDTQYF. The variable domain in full, completed from reference TRBV5-6 and TRBJ2-3, reads DAGVTQSPTHLIKTRGQQVTLRCSPKSGHDTVSWYQQALGQGPQFIFQYYEEEERQRGNFPDRFSGHQFPNYSSELNVNALLLGDSALYLCASSLDRGVTDTQYFGPGTRLTVL.

The chain employs TRBV30 and TRBJ1-2; tentatively, D is TRBD1 (5 bases). CDR1 and CDR2 from the germline V gene are GTSNPN and SVGIG (reference sequence). The CDR3 contains 12 residues. Trimming shortened V by 1 base and J by 2 bases, and 5 bases separated the two germline ends. CDR3 sequence: CAWSAGNYGYTF. DNA of the CDR3: TGTGCCTGGAGTGCAGGGAACTATGGCTACACCTTC.

The chain employs TRBV6-6 and TRBJ2-1, with 13 bases fitting TRBD2. This CDR3 has 15 residues. Germline V CDR1 and CDR2: MNHNY, SVGAGI (reference sequence). V lost 3 bases and J lost 7; bases outside the gene matches: 3. In nucleotides, the CDR3 is TGTGCCAGCAGTTATACTAGCGGGGGGGGAAATGAGCAGTTCTTC. Translation gives CASSYTSGGGNEQFF.

The chain joins TRBV28 to TRBJ1-5, with 10 bases fitting TRBD1. With 2 bases clipped from V and 6 bases from J, the junction kept 1 base outside the gene matches. Germline V gene lookup returns CDR1 MDHEN and CDR2 SYDVKM. The CDR3 contains 14 residues. CDR3 loop: CASSLGTGVQPQHF. CDR3 coding DNA: TGTGCCAGCAGTTTAGGGACAGGGGTTCAGCCCCAGCATTTT.

The rearrangement joins TRBV4-1 to TRBJ1-4; D is perhaps TRBD1 (5 bases). Trimming removed 3 bases from V and 8 bases from J, with 13 bases in between. Germline assignment: CDR1 MGHRA and CDR2 YSYEKL. The CDR3 spans 14 residues. Here the CDR3 reads CASSQIRGGEKLFF. The CDR3 DNA sequence: TGCGCCAGCAGCCAGATACGGGGGGGAGAAAAACTGTTTTTT.

The rearrangement links TRBV15 to TRBJ2-1, with 8 bases matching TRBD1. Germline CDR1 LNHNV, CDR2 YYDKDF (reference sequence). With V trimmed by 1 base and J by 10 bases, 6 bases remained unmatched. The CDR3 runs to 14 residues. The DNA for the CDR3 is TGTGCCACCAGCAGAGGTACAGGGGGTAGGGAGCAGTTCTTC. Its translation: CATSRGTGGREQFF.

The chain carries TRBV4-1 and TRBJ1-5, with a tentative D call TRBD1 (5 bases). The CDR3 totals 15 residues. Germline values: CDR1 MGHRA, CDR2 YSYEKL. The ends were cut back, 2 bases at V and 1 base at J, with 9 bases in the middle. CDR3 DNA: TGCGCCAGCAGCCAACAGGGTTTGAGCAATCAGCCCCAGCATTTT. Amino acids: CASSQQGLSNQPQHF.

The chain links TRBV11-3 to TRBJ2-2, with a weak D call TRBD1 (5 bases). Per the germline V gene, CDR1 is SGHNT and CDR2 is YENEEA. This CDR3 has 13 residues. V shed 7 bases and J shed 1 base, with 7 bases lying between them. CDR3 protein: CASTTGNTGELFF. For the CDR3, the DNA is TGTGCCAGCACCACAGGGAACACCGGGGAGCTGTTTTTT.

This chain connects TRBV6-1 to TRBJ1-2; D is uncertain. This CDR3 comprises 14 residues. CDR1 and CDR2 from the germline V gene are MNHNS and SASEGT. Trimming stripped 4 bases from V and 4 bases from J, with 13 bases between. CDR3 DNA sequence: TGTGCCAGCAGTGTTTTAGACAAAAGCTATGGCTACACCTTC. Amino acids: CASSVLDKSYGYTF.

V gene TRBV29-1 combines with J gene TRBJ2-7; TRBD1 aligns across 11 bases. J lost 4 bases, V lost 3 bases, and 5 bases had no gene match. Germline CDR1 SQVTM, CDR2 ANQGSEA. This CDR3 contains 14 residues. The CDR3 protein is CSVESDRGRYEQYF. CDR3 nucleotide sequence: TGCAGCGTTGAGTCGGACAGGGGGCGGTACGAGCAGTACTTC.

The V and J genes are TRBV5-6 and TRBJ1-5; D remains unclear. The length of the CDR3 is 15 residues. Germline assignment: CDR1 SGHDT and CDR2 YYEEEE. The germline V and J ends were trimmed by 0 bases and 1 base, with 8 bases remaining between them. CDR3 in DNA: TGTGCCAGCAGCTTGGGAGTGAGGAGCAATCAGCCCCAGCATTTT. Translated: CASSLGVRSNQPQHF. The entire variable domain, with the rest obtained from reference TRBV5-6 and TRBJ1-5, is as follows: DAGVTQSPTHLIKTRGQQVTLRCSPKSGHDTVSWYQQALGQGPQFIFQYYEEEERQRGNFPDRFSGHQFPNYSSELNVNALLLGDSALYLCASSLGVRSNQPQHFGDGTRLSIL.

The chain is built from TRBV6-6 and TRBJ1-2, with a possible D match to TRBD1 (5 bases). Germline CDR1 reads MNHNY; CDR2 reads SVGAGI (reference sequence). There are 13 residues in the CDR3. The ends were cut back, 7 bases at V and 4 bases at J, with 13 bases in the middle. The CDR3: CASTPDNLYGYTF. The CDR3 DNA reads TGTGCCAGCACCCCGGACAATCTCTATGGCTACACCTTC.

Only a few counts were recorded for this clone. The V gene is TRBV29-1, the J gene TRBJ2-7, with D tentatively TRBD2 (6 bases). Germline-derived CDR1 and CDR2 are SQVTM and ANQGSEA. Trimming took off 2 bases at V and 6 bases at J, with 17 bases between the two ends. The CDR3 runs 14 residues. The CDR3 here is CSVEWRGGGPEQYF. For the CDR3, the DNA is TGCAGCGTTGAATGGAGGGGCGGTGGTCCCGAGCAGTACTTC.

The J gene is TRBJ2-3, the V gene TRBV14, with D possibly being TRBD2 (6 bases). Germline V lookup: CDR1 SGHDN, CDR2 FVKESK. Trimming cost V 4 bases and J 8 bases, with 13 bases left between them. This CDR3 spans 13 amino acids. The CDR3: CASSRDLGGTQYF. The CDR3 DNA follows: TGTGCCAGCAGCCGAGACCTGGGAGGTACGCAGTATTTT.

The table lists this clone with a few counts. CDR3 DNA: TGTGCCACCGCCTGGGGCGGGGCTTTCGCAGATACGCAGTATTTT. This encodes CATAWGGAFADTQYF. The rearrangement joins TRBV27 to TRBJ2-3, with D perhaps matching TRBD2 (6 bases). Per germline, CDR1 MNHEY and CDR2 SMNVEV (reference sequence). Between the trimmed V and J ends, which lost 10 bases and 4 bases, there was a span of 21 bases. The CDR3 extends over 15 amino acids.

V gene TRBV28 combines with J gene TRBJ2-4, with 7 positions matching TRBD1. The germline V gene has CDR1 MDHEN and CDR2 SYDVKM. The J segment lost 0 bases and the V segment lost 4 bases, leaving 3 bases of the junction unmatched. The CDR3 loop spans 15 amino acids. CDR3 coding DNA: TGTGCCAGCAGTTGGACAGGCCTAGCCAAAAACATTCAGTACTTC. It encodes CASSWTGLAKNIQYF.

The chain joins TRBV7-2 to TRBJ2-3; 7 bases are a match to TRBD2. Germline V CDR1 and CDR2: SGHTA, FQGNSA. This CDR3 region has 15 residues. With 5 bases clipped from V and 4 bases from J, the junction kept 9 bases outside the gene matches. This chain's CDR3 is CASSPRGSGADTQYF. DNA for the CDR3: TGTGCCAGCAGCCCAAGGGGAAGCGGGGCAGATACGCAGTATTTT.

The chain employs TRBV5-1 and TRBJ1-2, with TRBD1 matching over 9 bases. Germline CDR1 is SGHRS and CDR2 is YFSETQ. Trimming at V came to 1 base and at J to 0 bases, leaving 4 bases not matched to a gene. The CDR3 sequence is 16 residues long. In nucleotides, the CDR3 is TGCGCCAGCAGCTTGTGGGACAGGGCGACTAACTATGGCTACACCTTC. It translates to CASSLWDRATNYGYTF. Supplemented by reference TRBV5-1 and TRBJ1-2, the full variable domain reads KAGVTQTPRYLIKTRGQQVTLSCSPISGHRSVSWYQQTPGQGLQFLFEYFSETQRNKGNFPGRFSGRQFSNSRSEMNVSTLELGDSALYLCASSLWDRATNYGYTFGSGTRLTVV.

J is TRBJ2-2 and V is TRBV2, with 8 bases matching TRBD1. This CDR3 contains 16 residues. Per the germline V gene, CDR1 is SNHLY and CDR2 is FYNNEI. Trimming cost V 6 bases and J 0 bases; bases outside gene matches: 6. DNA for the CDR3: TGTGCCAGCAGAAAACAGGGGGACCCGAACACCGGGGAGCTGTTTTTT. It codes for CASRKQGDPNTGELFF.

This clone is a singleton in its sample. This sequence joins TRBV19 and TRBJ2-3; weak D call: TRBD2 (7 bases). The CDR3 consists of 15 residues. V was trimmed by 7 bases and J by 3 bases, leaving 17 bases between them. CDR1 LNHDA and CDR2 SQIVND come from the germline V gene (reference sequence). In DNA, the CDR3 is TGTGCCAGTACCTCTGGGGGGGCCGGTACAGATACGCAGTATTTT. Protein product: CASTSGGAGTDTQYF.

The chain joins TRBV28 to TRBJ1-2; 9 positions agree with TRBD1. After removal of 4 bases from V and 7 bases from J, the junction contained 10 bases not matched to a gene. The germline gives CDR1 MDHEN, CDR2 SYDVKM. CDR3 size: 15 residues. The CDR3 reads CASSSLTGGWSGYTF. The CDR3 DNA is TGTGCCAGCAGTTCCCTAACAGGGGGCTGGAGTGGCTACACCTTC.

The chain recombines TRBV10-3 with TRBJ2-5; no firm D call. V was clipped by 2 bases and J by 1 base, with 8 bases between them. The CDR3 runs 14 residues. Germline loops: CDR1 ENHRY, CDR2 SYGVKD. The CDR3 loop is CAISERYSQETQYF. The CDR3 nucleotides read TGTGCCATCAGTGAGCGCTACAGCCAAGAGACCCAGTACTTC.

The chain couples TRBV6-5 to TRBJ2-7; TRBD1 might be the D (6 bases). Germline CDR1 reads MNHEY; CDR2 reads SVGAGI. Trimming cost V 2 bases and J 6 bases, with 14 bases left between them. The CDR3 totals 14 residues. The DNA of the CDR3 is TGTGCCAGCAGTTACGAAGGCAGGGGTGGCGAGCAGTACTTC. Its translation: CASSYEGRGGEQYF.

CDR3 bases: TGTGCCATCAGTGAGCCCCTTAAGGGACTAGCGGGGGAAAGATCTAGCACAGATACGCAGTATTTT. Encoded protein: CAISEPLKGLAGERSSTDTQYF. J is TRBJ2-3 and V is TRBV10-3, with 14 bases aligning to TRBD2. The CDR3 is 22 residues long. Per the germline V gene, CDR1 is ENHRY and CDR2 is SYGVKD. With V trimmed by 2 bases and J by 0 bases, 16 bases remained unmatched.

This rearrangement joins TRBV19 to TRBJ2-5; 13 positions match TRBD2. CDR3 length equals 14 residues. Germline V gives CDR1 LNHDA, CDR2 SQIVND (reference sequence). J lost 5 bases, V lost 6 bases, and 3 bases had no gene match. The CDR3 bases are TGTGCCAGTAGAACTAGCGGGGGGGTGGAGACCCAGTACTTC. This encodes CASRTSGGVETQYF.

This sequence joins TRBV7-8 and TRBJ2-3; D remains ambiguous. Germline V gene sequence: CDR1 SGHVS, CDR2 FQNEAQ. The CDR3 is 13 residues long. The V gene lost 2 bases and the J gene lost 4 bases, with 7 bases spanning the gap. The CDR3 bases are TGTGCCAGCAGCTTAAATACGGCAGATACGCAGTATTTT. Its protein is CASSLNTADTQYF. Full variable domain (missing parts from reference TRBV7-8 and TRBJ2-3): GAGVSQSPRYKVAKRGQDVALRCDPISGHVSLFWYQQALGQGPEFLTYFQNEAQLDKSGLPSDRFFAERPEGSVSTLKIQRTQQEDSAVYLCASSLNTADTQYFGPGTRLTVL.

This clone is a singleton in its sample. One end of the junction is discordant with germline, which a read error may explain. V usage is TRBV6-5 and J usage is TRBJ2-7; TRBD1 matches at 7 bases. From germline, CDR1 is MNHEY and CDR2 SVGAGI. The CDR3 length is 16 residues. For the CDR3, the DNA is TGTGCCAGCAGTAACTCTCGGACAGGCCAAACTCAGAGGCAGTACTTC. The encoded protein is CASSNSRTGQTQRQYF.